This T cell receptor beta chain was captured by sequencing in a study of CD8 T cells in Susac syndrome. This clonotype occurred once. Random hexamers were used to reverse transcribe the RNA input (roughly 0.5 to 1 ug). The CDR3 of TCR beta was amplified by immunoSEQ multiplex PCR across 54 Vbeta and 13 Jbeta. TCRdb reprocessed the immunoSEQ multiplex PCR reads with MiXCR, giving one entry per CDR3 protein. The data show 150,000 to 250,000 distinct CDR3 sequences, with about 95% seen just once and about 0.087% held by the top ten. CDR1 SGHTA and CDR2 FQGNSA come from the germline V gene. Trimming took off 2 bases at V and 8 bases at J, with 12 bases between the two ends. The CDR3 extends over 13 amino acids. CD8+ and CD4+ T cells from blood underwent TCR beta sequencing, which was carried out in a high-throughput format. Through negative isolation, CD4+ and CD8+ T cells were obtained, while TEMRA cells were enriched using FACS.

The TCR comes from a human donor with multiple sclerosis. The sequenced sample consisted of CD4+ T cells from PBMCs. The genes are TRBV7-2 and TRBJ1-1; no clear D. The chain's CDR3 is CASSLRVGEEAFF. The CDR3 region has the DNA TGTGCCAGCAGCTTACGGGTTGGTGAGGAAGCTTTCTTT.